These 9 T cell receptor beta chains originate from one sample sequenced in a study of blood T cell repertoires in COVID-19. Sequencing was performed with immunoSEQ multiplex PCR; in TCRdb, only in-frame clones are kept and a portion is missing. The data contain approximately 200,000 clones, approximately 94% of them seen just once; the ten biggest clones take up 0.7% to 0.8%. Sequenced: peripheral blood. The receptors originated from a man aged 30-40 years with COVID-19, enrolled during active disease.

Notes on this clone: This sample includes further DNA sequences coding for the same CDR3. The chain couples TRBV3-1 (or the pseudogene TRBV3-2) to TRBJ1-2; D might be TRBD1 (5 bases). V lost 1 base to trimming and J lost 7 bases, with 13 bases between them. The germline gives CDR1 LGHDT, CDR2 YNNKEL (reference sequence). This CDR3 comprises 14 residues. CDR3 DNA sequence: TGTGCCAGCAGCCAAGGGCGGGGGTCGGTTGGCTACACCTTC. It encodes CASSQGRGSVGYTF.

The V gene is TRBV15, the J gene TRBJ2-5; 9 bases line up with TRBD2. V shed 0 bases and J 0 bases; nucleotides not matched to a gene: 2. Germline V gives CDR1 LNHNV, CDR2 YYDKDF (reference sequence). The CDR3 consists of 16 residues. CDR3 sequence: CATSRDASGDQETQYF. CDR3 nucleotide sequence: TGTGCCACCAGCAGAGATGCTAGCGGGGACCAAGAGACCCAGTACTTC.

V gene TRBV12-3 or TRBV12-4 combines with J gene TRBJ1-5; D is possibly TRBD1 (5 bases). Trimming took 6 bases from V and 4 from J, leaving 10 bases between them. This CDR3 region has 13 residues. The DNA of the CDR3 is TGTGCCAGCAGGGGGCAGGGAAATCAGCCCCAGCATTTT. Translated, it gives CASRGQGNQPQHF.

The DNA for the CDR3 is TGTGCCAGCAGCCCAAGGACTAGCGGGGATAGCACAGATACGCAGTATTTT. Translation: CASSPRTSGDSTDTQYF. The chain recombines TRBV7-2 with TRBJ2-3; 12 bases fit TRBD2. After removal of 5 bases from V and 0 bases from J, the junction contained 6 bases not matched to a gene. The CDR3 covers 17 residues. Germline CDR1 is SGHTA and CDR2 is FQGNSA.

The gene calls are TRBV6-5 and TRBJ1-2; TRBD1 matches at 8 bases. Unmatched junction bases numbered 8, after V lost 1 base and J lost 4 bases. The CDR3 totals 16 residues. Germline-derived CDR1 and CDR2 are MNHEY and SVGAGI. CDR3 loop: CASSYFTGGVGYGYTF. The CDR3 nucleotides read TGTGCCAGCAGTTACTTTACAGGGGGGGTTGGCTATGGCTACACCTTC.

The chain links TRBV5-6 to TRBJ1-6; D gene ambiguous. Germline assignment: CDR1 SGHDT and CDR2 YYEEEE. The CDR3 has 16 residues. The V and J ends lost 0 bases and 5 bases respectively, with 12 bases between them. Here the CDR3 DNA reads TGTGCCAGCAGCTTGGAGTCTCCAGGAAATAATTCACCCCTCCACTTT. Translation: CASSLESPGNNSPLHF.

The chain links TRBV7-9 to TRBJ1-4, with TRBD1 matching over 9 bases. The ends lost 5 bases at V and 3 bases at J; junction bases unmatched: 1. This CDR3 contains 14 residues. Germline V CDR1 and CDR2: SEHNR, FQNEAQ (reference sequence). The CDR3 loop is CASSRTGANEKLFF. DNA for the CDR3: TGTGCCAGCAGCCGGACAGGGGCTAATGAAAAACTGTTTTTT. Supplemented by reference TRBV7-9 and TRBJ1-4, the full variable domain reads DTGVSQNPRHKITKRGQNVTFRCDPISEHNRLYWYRQTLGQGPEFLTYFQNEAQLEKSRLLSDRFSAERPKGSFSTLEIQRTEQGDSAMYLCASSRTGANEKLFFGSGTQLSVL.

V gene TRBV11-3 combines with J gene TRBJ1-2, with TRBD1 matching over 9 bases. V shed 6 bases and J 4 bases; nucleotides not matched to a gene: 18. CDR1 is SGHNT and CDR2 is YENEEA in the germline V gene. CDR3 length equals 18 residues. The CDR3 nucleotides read TGTGCCAGCAGTCATATCCGGGACCTGGACAGGGGCTCCTATGGCTACACCTTC. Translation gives CASSHIRDLDRGSYGYTF.

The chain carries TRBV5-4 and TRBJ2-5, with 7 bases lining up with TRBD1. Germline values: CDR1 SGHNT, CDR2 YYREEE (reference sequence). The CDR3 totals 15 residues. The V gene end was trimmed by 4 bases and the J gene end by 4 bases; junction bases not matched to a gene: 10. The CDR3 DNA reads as TGTGCCAGCAGCGGACAGGAGTTAGGTGGAGAGACCCAGTACTTC. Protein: CASSGQELGGETQYF.